The source of this TCR beta chain is a study of T cells in Graves' hyperthyroidism and ophthalmopathy. Uncontrolled infection, other autoimmune disease, pregnancy and lactation each barred patients from inclusion. Germline V gene lookup returns CDR1 SNHLY and CDR2 FYNNEI. Trimming at V came to 6 bases and at J to 0 bases, leaving 9 bases not matched to a gene. The CDR3 runs to 16 residues. This clonotype was picked up many times. Antigen: not known. RNA transcripts yielded amplified TCR beta CDR3 regions. In the first-round RT-PCR of the TCR CDR3, the HTBI primer set was used. TCRdb analysed the multiplex PCR reads with MiXCR anew, one entry per CDR3 protein. In the table there are more than 300,000 distinct CDR3 sequences, about 18% of which are singletons. Study-level results: In blood, most of the thyroid clonotypes expanded above 0.001 were also present.

The chain combines TRBV2 with TRBJ1-1, with 8 bases lining up with TRBD1. The clonotype comes from a young woman with Graves' hyperthyroidism that later progressed to Graves' ophthalmopathy. The source material was blood. The CDR3 DNA reads TGTGCCAGCAGACGAAGCCGACAGGGGATGAACACTGAAGCTTTCTTT. Translated: CASRRSRQGMNTEAFF. The full variable domain, with the rest looked up from reference TRBV2 and TRBJ1-1, is EPEVTQTPSHQVTQMGQEVILRCVPISNHLYFYWYRQILGQKVEFLVSFYNNEISEKSEIFDDQFSVERPDGSNFTLKIRSTKLEDSAMYFCASRRSRQGMNTEAFFGQGTRLTVV.